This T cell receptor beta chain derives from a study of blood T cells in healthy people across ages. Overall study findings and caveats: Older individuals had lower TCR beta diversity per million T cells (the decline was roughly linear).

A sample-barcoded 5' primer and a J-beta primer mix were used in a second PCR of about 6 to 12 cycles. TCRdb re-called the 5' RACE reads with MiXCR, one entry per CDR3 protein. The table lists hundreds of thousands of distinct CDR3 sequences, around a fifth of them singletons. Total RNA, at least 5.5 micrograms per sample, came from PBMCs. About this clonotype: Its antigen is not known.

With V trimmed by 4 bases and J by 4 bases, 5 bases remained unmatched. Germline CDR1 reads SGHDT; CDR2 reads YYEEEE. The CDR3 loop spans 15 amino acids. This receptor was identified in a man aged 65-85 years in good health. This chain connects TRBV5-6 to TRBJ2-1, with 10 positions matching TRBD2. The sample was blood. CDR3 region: CASSPGTSVYNEQFF. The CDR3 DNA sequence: TGTGCCAGCAGCCCCGGGACTAGCGTATACAATGAGCAGTTCTTC.